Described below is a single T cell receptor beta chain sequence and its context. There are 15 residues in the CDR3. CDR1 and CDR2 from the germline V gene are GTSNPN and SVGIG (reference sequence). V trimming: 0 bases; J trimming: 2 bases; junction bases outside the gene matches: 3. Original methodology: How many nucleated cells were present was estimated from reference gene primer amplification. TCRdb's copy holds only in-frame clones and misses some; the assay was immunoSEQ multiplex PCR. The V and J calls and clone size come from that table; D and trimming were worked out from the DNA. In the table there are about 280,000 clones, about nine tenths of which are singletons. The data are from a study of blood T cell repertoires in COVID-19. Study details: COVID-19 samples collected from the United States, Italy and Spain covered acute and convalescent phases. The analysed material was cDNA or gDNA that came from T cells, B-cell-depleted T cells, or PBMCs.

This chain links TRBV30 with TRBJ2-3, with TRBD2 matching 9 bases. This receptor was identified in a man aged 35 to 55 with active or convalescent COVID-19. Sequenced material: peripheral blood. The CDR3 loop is CAWSVRGGSTDTQYF. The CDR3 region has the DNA TGTGCCTGGAGTGTGCGGGGGGGATCCACAGATACGCAGTATTTT.